The 27 T cell receptor beta chains presented below share a single source sample, sequenced in a study of blood T cell repertoires in COVID-19. Sequencing used immunoSEQ multiplex PCR; TCRdb keeps in-frame clones, though not all of them. The sample lists 450,000 or so clones, roughly 88% occurring once. The specimen sequenced was PBMCs or T cells enriched from blood (not recorded which). All receptors come from a young man who had recovered from COVID-19.

This chain links TRBV18 with TRBJ2-2; TRBD2 might be the D (6 bases). V was cut by 5 bases and J by 1 base, with 11 bases left in between. There are 15 residues in the CDR3. In germline, CDR1 is KGHSH, CDR2 LQKENI. For the CDR3, the DNA is TGTGCCAGCTCATTCGGGAGCGGGAACACCGGGGAGCTGTTTTTT. It translates to CASSFGSGNTGELFF.

This clone was counted a single time. This chain joins TRBV6-1 and TRBJ1-2; the D gene is possibly TRBD1 (6 bases). Per germline, CDR1 MNHNS and CDR2 SASEGT. V gave up 4 bases and J gave up 4 bases, with 19 bases separating them. CDR3 length equals 16 residues. CDR3 sequence: CASSGQGNKGLYGYTF. Here the CDR3 DNA reads TGTGCCAGCAGTGGGCAGGGGAACAAGGGCCTCTATGGCTACACCTTC.

The chain carries TRBV18 and TRBJ1-1, with 9 bases lining up with TRBD1. From germline, CDR1 is KGHSH and CDR2 LQKENI. V gave up 0 bases and J gave up 7 bases; unmatched junction bases: 9. The length of the CDR3 is 16 residues. CDR3 nucleotides: TGTGCCAGCTCACCACCGGGACAGGGCCACTCCAATGAAGCTTTCTTT. As protein: CASSPPGQGHSNEAFF.

The chain is built from TRBV12-3 or TRBV12-4 and TRBJ1-5, with TRBD1 as a possible D gene (5 bases). Trimming stripped 5 bases from V and 9 bases from J, with 8 bases between. The CDR3 extends over 11 amino acids. The chain's CDR3 is CASSRGGPQHF. The CDR3 DNA sequence: TGTGCCAGCAGTCGCGGGGGGCCCCAGCATTTT.

The chain has TRBV5-1 and TRBJ2-2, with 7 bases matching TRBD2. The germline V gene has CDR1 SGHRS and CDR2 YFSETQ. This CDR3 comprises 15 residues. The V segment lost 7 bases and the J segment 2 bases; nucleotides outside the gene matches: 8. This CDR3 reads CASCPAGRNTGELFF. The CDR3 DNA follows: TGCGCCAGCTGCCCAGCGGGGCGCAACACCGGGGAGCTGTTTTTT.

The gene calls are TRBV2 and TRBJ1-2, with D perhaps matching TRBD1 (6 bases). Per germline, CDR1 SNHLY and CDR2 FYNNEI. V lost 6 bases, J lost 5 bases, and 13 bases lay in between. CDR3 length: 13 amino acids. In DNA form, the CDR3 reads TGTGCCAGCAGCCCGGCTACAGGGTATGGCTACACCTTC. Translated, it gives CASSPATGYGYTF.

The chain's CDR3 is CASSTGTSGNNEQFF. The CDR3, as DNA: TGTGCCAGTAGTACCGGGACTAGCGGTAACAATGAGCAGTTCTTC. This chain links TRBV19 with TRBJ2-1, with 11 bases lining up with TRBD2. V gave up 4 bases and J gave up 5 bases; unmatched junction bases: 4. The germline CDR1 and CDR2 sequences are LNHDA and SQIVND (reference sequence). CDR3 size: 15 residues.

J is TRBJ1-1 and V is TRBV27, with a weak D call TRBD1 (5 bases). Per germline, CDR1 MNHEY and CDR2 SMNVEV (reference sequence). Trimming pared 4 bases from V and 6 bases from J, leaving 15 bases between. This CDR3 is built from 14 residues. The CDR3, as DNA: TGTGCCAGCAGTTCGGGCAGGGATCGCCCTGAAGCTTTCTTT. This encodes CASSSGRDRPEAFF.

This clone showed up just once. The chain combines TRBV28 with TRBJ2-3; 10 nucleotides agree with TRBD2. The trim removed 3 bases at V and 2 bases at J, leaving 8 bases unmatched. The CDR3 has 17 residues. CDR1 MDHEN and CDR2 SYDVKM come from the germline V gene. The CDR3 DNA sequence: TGTGCCAGCAGTTTTGCACTAGCGGGATGGTACACAGATACGCAGTATTTT. As protein: CASSFALAGWYTDTQYF.

This chain uses TRBV4-1 with TRBJ1-5; 7 bases line up with TRBD1. The CDR3 has 18 amino acids. Germline V lookup: CDR1 MGHRA, CDR2 YSYEKL. Losses at the gene ends were 2 bases for V and 5 bases for J; bases not matched to a gene: 15. The CDR3 region has the DNA TGCGCCAGCAGCCAACAAAGGGGGCGAGTCGTGGGGTATCAGCCCCAGCATTTT. The encoded protein is CASSQQRGRVVGYQPQHF.

This clone was counted between two and nine times. The rearrangement uses TRBV19 and TRBJ1-6; a possible D gene is TRBD1 (5 bases). Deletions cut 5 bases from V and 10 bases from J, with 12 bases between. The CDR3 consists of 13 residues. Germline V lookup: CDR1 LNHDA, CDR2 SQIVND (reference sequence). As DNA, the CDR3 is TGTGCCAGTAGTTCAGGGTTAGAATCACCCCTCCACTTT. Translating gives CASSSGLESPLHF.

This chain links TRBV27 with TRBJ1-2; a possible D gene is TRBD1 (5 bases). CDR1 is MNHEY, CDR2 SMNVEV, per germline (reference sequence). V shed 3 bases and J shed 7 bases, with 15 bases lying between them. CDR3 size: 14 residues. CDR3 residues: CASSFMAGAAGYTF. In nucleotides, the CDR3 is TGTGCCAGCAGTTTCATGGCTGGGGCGGCTGGCTACACCTTC.

The V and J genes are TRBV10-2 and TRBJ2-3; D might be TRBD2 (5 bases). In germline, CDR1 is WSHSY, CDR2 SAAADI. V lost 3 bases to trimming and J lost 5 bases, with 15 bases between them. The CDR3 has 15 amino acids. CDR3 protein: CASSDPGTVGDTQYF. The CDR3 DNA sequence: TGCGCCAGCAGTGACCCGGGAACGGTGGGAGATACGCAGTATTTT.

The CDR3 coding sequence is TGTGCCAGTCTACGTGAAAAACTGTTTTTT. Protein: CASLREKLFF. The chain links TRBV2 to TRBJ1-4; D ambiguous. In germline, CDR1 is SNHLY, CDR2 FYNNEI. V dropped 9 bases and J dropped 7 bases, with 6 bases sitting between them. The CDR3 loop spans 10 amino acids.

The genes are TRBV30 and TRBJ2-5; 7 bases fit TRBD2. Germline assignment: CDR1 GTSNPN and CDR2 SVGIG (reference sequence). This CDR3 region has 13 residues. V trimming: 0 bases; J trimming: 4 bases; junction bases outside the gene matches: 2. The chain's CDR3 is CAWSVIAGETQYF. Here the CDR3 DNA reads TGTGCCTGGAGTGTAATAGCGGGAGAGACCCAGTACTTC. The full variable domain, completed using reference TRBV30 and TRBJ2-5, is SQTIHQWPATLVQPVGSPLSLECTVEGTSNPNLYWYRQAAGRGLQLLFYSVGIGQISSEVPQNLSASRPQDRQFILSSKKLLLSDSGFYLCAWSVIAGETQYFGPGTRLLVL.

This clone was counted a few times. V gene TRBV3-1 (or the pseudogene TRBV3-2) combines with J gene TRBJ1-1, with D tentatively TRBD1 (6 bases). Germline V gene lookup returns CDR1 LGHDT and CDR2 YNNKEL (reference sequence). The length of the CDR3 is 12 residues. Trimming left V 5 bases short and J 9 bases short, with 13 bases between. In nucleotides, the CDR3 is TGTGCCAGCAGCGGTGGACAGCCTAAAGCTTTCTTT. Translating gives CASSGGQPKAFF.

CDR3 DNA sequence: TGCGCCAGCAGTGTTGCAGGGGGAAGTACAGATACGCAGTATTTT. This sequence encodes CASSVAGGSTDTQYF. The rearrangement links TRBV5-1 to TRBJ2-3, with 7 bases matching TRBD1. The CDR3 runs 15 residues. Germline assignment: CDR1 SGHRS and CDR2 YFSETQ. V shed 5 bases, J shed 3 bases, and the junction held 9 bases outside the gene matches.

The chain recombines TRBV20-1 with TRBJ1-2; perhaps TRBD1 as D (5 bases). This CDR3 comprises 13 residues. Between the trimmed V and J ends, which lost 3 bases and 6 bases, there was a span of 14 bases. Germline assignment: CDR1 DFQATT and CDR2 SNEGSKA (reference sequence). The CDR3 loop reads CSASVQGINGYTF. CDR3 bases: TGCAGTGCTAGTGTTCAGGGAATCAATGGCTACACCTTC.

This chain uses TRBV6-2 or TRBV6-3 with TRBJ2-7, with 11 bases fitting TRBD2. Germline V gene data show CDR1 as MNHEY and CDR2 as SVGEGT. The CDR3 has 16 amino acids. V trimming: 2 bases; J trimming: 4 bases; junction bases outside the gene matches: 7. CDR3 sequence: CASSYTTSGSKYEQYF. The DNA for the CDR3 is TGTGCCAGCAGTTACACAACTAGCGGGAGTAAGTACGAGCAGTACTTC.

The gene calls are TRBV6-5 and TRBJ1-2; TRBD1 might be the D (5 bases). V was pared by 6 bases and J by 1 base, with 15 bases between. CDR1 and CDR2 from the germline V gene are MNHEY and SVGAGI. The CDR3 has 15 residues. CDR3 protein: CASSRGLLLNYGYTF. For the CDR3, the DNA is TGTGCCAGCAGCCGGGGACTTCTCCTTAACTATGGCTACACCTTC.

The chain uses TRBV7-2 and TRBJ2-1, with 14 nucleotides matching TRBD2. Trimming took 0 bases from V and 3 from J; bases not matched to a gene: 10. The CDR3 is 20 residues long. The germline V gene has CDR1 SGHTA and CDR2 FQGNSA. For the CDR3, the DNA is TGTGCCAGCAGCTTAGCGTACGGGACTAGCGGGAGATCTGGCTACAATGAGCAGTTCTTC. Residues: CASSLAYGTSGRSGYNEQFF.

The rearrangement joins TRBV5-4 to TRBJ1-6; possibly TRBD1 for D (5 bases). V was clipped by 3 bases and J by 7 bases, with 5 bases between them. This CDR3 comprises 12 residues. Germline values: CDR1 SGHNT, CDR2 YYREEE (reference sequence). CDR3 region: CASSYRNSPLHF. The DNA for the CDR3 is TGTGCCAGCAGCTACAGGAATTCACCCCTCCACTTT.

The chain recombines TRBV12-3 or TRBV12-4 with TRBJ1-1; possible D gene TRBD1, 5 bases. This CDR3 spans 13 amino acids. V was trimmed by 8 bases and J by 1 base, leaving 11 bases between them. CDR3 in amino acids: CASRKTGNTEAFF. CDR3 nucleotide sequence: TGTGCCAGCCGCAAAACAGGGAACACTGAAGCTTTCTTT.

This chain uses TRBV29-1 with TRBJ1-3; D possibly corresponds to TRBD1 (5 bases). The CDR3 sequence is 14 residues long. The germline V gene encodes CDR1 SQVTM and CDR2 ANQGSEA. V was trimmed by 0 bases and J by 4 bases, leaving 10 bases between them. CDR3 sequence: CSVEDRAAGNTIYF. DNA for the CDR3: TGCAGCGTTGAAGACAGGGCGGCAGGAAACACCATATATTTT.

The rearrangement joins TRBV29-1 to TRBJ1-3; maybe TRBD1 (6 bases). Trimming removed 5 bases at V and 1 base at J, with 9 bases between. The CDR3 has 13 amino acids. Germline lookup yields CDR1 SQVTM and CDR2 ANQGSEA. For the CDR3, the DNA is TGCAGCGTTCGGGGGGCGTCTGGAAACACCATATATTTT. This codes for CSVRGASGNTIYF.

The chain uses TRBV7-2 and TRBJ1-5; D unclear. The CDR3 runs 15 residues. Trimming shortened V by 1 base and J by 7 bases, and 14 bases separated the two germline ends. Per the germline V gene, CDR1 is SGHTA and CDR2 is FQGNSA. This chain's CDR3 is CASSLVAGGGQPQHF. The CDR3 DNA reads as TGTGCCAGCAGCTTAGTGGCGGGAGGTGGGCAGCCCCAGCATTTT. Supplemented by reference TRBV7-2 and TRBJ1-5, the full variable domain reads GAGVSQSPSNKVTEKGKDVELRCDPISGHTALYWYRQSLGQGLEFLIYFQGNSAPDKSGLPSDRFSAERTGGSVSTLTIQRTQQEDSAVYLCASSLVAGGGQPQHFGDGTRLSIL.

This rearrangement joins TRBV12-5 to TRBJ2-1; 9 nucleotides align to TRBD2. The J segment lost 4 bases and the V segment lost 1 base, leaving 8 bases of the junction unmatched. The V gene's germline CDR1 is LGHNT and CDR2 FRNRAP. The CDR3 contains 17 residues. The CDR3 coding sequence is TGTGCTAGTGGTTTGGGCCCGGGACTAGCTAAGTACAATGAGCAGTTCTTC. Translation gives CASGLGPGLAKYNEQFF.